These T cell receptor beta chains were read from a single sample in a study of blood T cell repertoires in COVID-19. Profiled with immunoSEQ multiplex PCR; TCRdb holds only in-frame clones, not every one. Seen here are around 250,000 clones, around 83% observed once, and the top ten hold 5%. Specimen: PBMCs or T cells enriched from blood (not recorded which). Receptors were obtained from a man aged 35-49 years who had been exposed to COVID-19. The CDR3 runs from the conserved cysteine through the conserved F or W. Fields, in order: V gene, clone size, D gene, CDR3 length, J gene, CDR3 protein, CDR3 DNA. D genes are given only for firm matches. Size is omitted from some rows. Given values are once, few, many or a class for expanded clones.

V: TRBV13
size: few
D: TRBD1
length: 14
J: TRBJ2-7
CDR3: CASSLGQGAHEQYF
DNA: TGTGCCAGCAGCCTGGGACAGGGGGCTCACGAGCAGTACTTC

V: TRBV6-5
size: -
D: TRBD1
length: 15
J: TRBJ1-2
CDR3: CASSYWSDRADGYTF
DNA: TGTGCCAGCAGTTACTGGTCGGACAGGGCGGATGGCTACACCTTC

V: TRBV5-4
size: -
D: TRBD1
length: 15
J: TRBJ1-5
CDR3: CASSIFDRDNQPQHF
DNA: TGTGCCAGCAGCATCTTCGACAGGGATAATCAGCCCCAGCATTTT

V: TRBV10-1
size: few
D: -
length: 16
J: TRBJ2-6
CDR3: CASSAGSGSGANVLTF
DNA: TGCGCCAGCTCCGCGGGGTCGGGCTCTGGGGCCAACGTCCTGACTTTC

V: TRBV30
size: -
D: TRBD2
length: 18
J: TRBJ2-7
CDR3: CAWSEIAGRRGTTYEQYF
DNA: TGTGCCTGGAGTGAAATAGCTGGCCGGCGGGGGACCACCTACGAGCAGTACTTC

V: TRBV5-1
size: -
D: TRBD2
length: 15
J: TRBJ2-3
CDR3: CASPTWGAGGDTQYF
DNA: TGCGCCAGCCCAACCTGGGGAGCGGGAGGGGATACGCAGTATTTT

V: TRBV7-9
size: large
D: TRBD2
length: 14
J: TRBJ2-7
CDR3: CASKTWDREGEQYF
DNA: TGTGCCAGCAAAACCTGGGACCGGGAGGGCGAGCAGTACTTC

V: TRBV7-9
size: -
D: -
length: 14
J: TRBJ1-1
CDR3: CASSLGQSNTEAFF
DNA: TGTGCCAGCAGCCTAGGACAGTCGAACACTGAAGCTTTCTTT

V: TRBV5-3
size: -
D: -
length: 14
J: TRBJ1-1
CDR3: CARSHKNRNTEAFF
DNA: TGTGCCAGAAGCCATAAAAACAGGAACACTGAAGCTTTCTTT

V: TRBV12-3/TRBV12-4
size: -
D: TRBD1
length: 11
J: TRBJ1-2
CDR3: CASSNRQGLSF
DNA: TGTGCCAGCAGCAATCGACAGGGTCTCTCCTTC

V: TRBV29-1
size: -
D: -
length: 11
J: TRBJ2-1
CDR3: CSVGDVNEQFF
DNA: TGCAGCGTTGGCGATGTAAATGAGCAGTTCTTC

V: TRBV3-1/TRBV3-2
size: -
D: -
length: 15
J: TRBJ1-4
CDR3: CASSQDTGSSEKLFF
DNA: TGTGCCAGCAGCCAAGATACGGGGTCCAGTGAAAAACTGTTTTTT

V: TRBV5-1
size: -
D: -
length: 13
J: TRBJ1-2
CDR3: CASSLAGNYGYTF
DNA: TGCGCCAGCAGCTTGGCAGGAAACTATGGCTACACCTTC

V: TRBV11-2
size: -
D: -
length: 15
J: TRBJ1-2
CDR3: CASTLGGRGGYGYTF
DNA: TGTGCCAGCACCCTAGGAGGCAGGGGCGGCTATGGCTACACCTTC

V: TRBV3-1/TRBV3-2
size: -
D: -
length: 16
J: TRBJ2-7
CDR3: CASSQDSVQGGYEQYF
DNA: TGTGCCAGCAGCCAAGATTCGGTCCAGGGTGGCTACGAGCAGTACTTC

V: TRBV29-1
size: -
D: -
length: 11
J: TRBJ1-4
CDR3: CSVGANEKLFF
DNA: TGCAGCGTTGGCGCTAATGAAAAACTGTTTTTT

V: TRBV15
size: -
D: TRBD1
length: 16
J: TRBJ2-7
CDR3: CATSDKTGTGSHEQYF
DNA: TGTGCCACCAGCGATAAAACCGGGACAGGGTCCCACGAGCAGTACTTC

V: TRBV3-1/TRBV3-2
size: -
D: TRBD1
length: 18
J: TRBJ1-5
CDR3: CASSPGTGFRNSNQPQHF
DNA: TGTGCCAGCAGCCCCGGGACAGGGTTCCGCAATAGCAATCAGCCCCAGCATTTT

V: TRBV14
size: -
D: -
length: 14
J: TRBJ2-1
CDR3: CASSQPRTYNEQFF
DNA: TGTGCCAGCAGCCAACCTAGAACCTACAATGAGCAGTTCTTC

V: TRBV10-3
size: -
D: TRBD2
length: 16
J: TRBJ2-1
CDR3: CAISKTSGREGNEQFF
DNA: TGTGCCATCAGTAAGACTAGCGGGAGGGAGGGGAATGAGCAGTTCTTC

V: TRBV7-8
size: -
D: -
length: 15
J: TRBJ1-6
CDR3: CASSLVPGVRSPLHF
DNA: TGTGCCAGCAGCTTAGTTCCAGGGGTTCGTTCACCCCTCCACTTT

V: TRBV29-1
size: -
D: -
length: 13
J: TRBJ2-5
CDR3: CSVEGRTEETQYF
DNA: TGCAGCGTGGAGGGACGGACGGAAGAGACCCAGTACTTC

V: TRBV5-1
size: -
D: TRBD1
length: 16
J: TRBJ1-6
CDR3: CASSFISGTEGSPLHF
DNA: TGCGCCAGCAGCTTCATCTCCGGGACAGAGGGGTCACCCCTCCACTTT

V: TRBV9
size: -
D: -
length: 13
J: TRBJ2-5
CDR3: CASSVAYQETQYF
DNA: TGTGCCAGCAGCGTAGCATACCAAGAGACCCAGTACTTC

V: TRBV6-5
size: -
D: -
length: 14
J: TRBJ1-6
CDR3: CASSPGGVTSPLHF
DNA: TGTGCCAGCAGTCCGGGGGGGGTGACCTCACCCCTCCACTTT

V: TRBV9
size: -
D: -
length: 13
J: TRBJ2-2
CDR3: CASSPNRAGELFF
DNA: TGTGCCAGCAGCCCTAACCGAGCCGGGGAGCTGTTTTTT

V: TRBV2
size: once
D: -
length: 13
J: TRBJ1-3
CDR3: CASSESFGNTIYF
DNA: TGTGCCAGCAGTGAAAGCTTTGGAAACACCATATATTTT

V: TRBV27
size: few
D: TRBD2
length: 18
J: TRBJ2-6
CDR3: CASSSRLAGFSGANVLTF
DNA: TGTGCCAGCAGTTCGAGACTAGCGGGTTTCTCTGGGGCCAACGTCCTGACTTTC

V: TRBV4-2
size: -
D: -
length: 13
J: TRBJ1-3
CDR3: CASSQVAGHTIYF
DNA: TGTGCCAGCAGCCAAGTGGCAGGGCACACCATATATTTT

V: TRBV24-1
size: once
D: -
length: 13
J: TRBJ2-3
CDR3: CATRLTGADTQYF
DNA: TGTGCCACCAGGTTAACAGGAGCAGATACGCAGTATTTT

V: TRBV11-3
size: -
D: -
length: 13
J: TRBJ2-2
CDR3: CASSLTEFGELFF
DNA: TGTGCCAGCAGCTTAACGGAGTTCGGGGAGCTGTTTTTT

V: TRBV11-2
size: many
D: TRBD2
length: 17
J: TRBJ2-7
CDR3: CASSSGTSGRQPYEQYF
DNA: TGTGCCAGCAGCTCCGGGACTAGCGGGAGACAGCCCTACGAGCAGTACTTC

V: TRBV23-1
size: -
D: TRBD1
length: 16
J: TRBJ1-4
CDR3: CASSQSTRGRREKLFF
DNA: TGCGCCAGCAGTCAATCAACGAGGGGGCGGCGAGAAAAACTGTTTTTT

V: TRBV5-5
size: -
D: -
length: 13
J: TRBJ2-2
CDR3: CASSWDTTGELFF
DNA: TGTGCCAGCAGCTGGGACACCACCGGGGAGCTGTTTTTT

V: TRBV21-1
size: -
D: -
length: 15
J: TRBJ2-7
CDR3: CASSKAGLAGIEQYF
DNA: TGTGCCAGCAGCAAAGCGGGACTAGCGGGAATCGAGCAGTACTTC

V: TRBV4-1
size: -
D: TRBD1
length: 18
J: TRBJ1-2
CDR3: CASSRLNPPTGAGYGYTF
DNA: TGCGCCAGCAGCCGCCTCAACCCTCCGACAGGGGCGGGCTATGGCTACACCTTC

V: TRBV14
size: -
D: -
length: 14
J: TRBJ2-6
CDR3: CASSQNSGANVLTF
DNA: TGTGCCAGCAGCCAAAACTCCGGGGCCAACGTCCTGACTTTC

V: TRBV19
size: -
D: TRBD1
length: 14
J: TRBJ2-7
CDR3: CASTPGGLVYEQYF
DNA: TGTGCCAGCACCCCAGGGGGTTTGGTCTACGAGCAGTACTTC

V: TRBV5-4
size: -
D: TRBD1
length: 16
J: TRBJ2-7
CDR3: CASSLRDRGNPYEQYF
DNA: TGTGCCAGCAGCCTACGGGACAGGGGGAACCCCTACGAGCAGTACTTC

V: TRBV24-1
size: few
D: -
length: 12
J: TRBJ2-5
CDR3: CATSDFGETQYF
DNA: TGTGCCACCAGTGATTTCGGAGAGACCCAGTACTTC

V: TRBV7-9
size: -
D: -
length: 15
J: TRBJ1-1
CDR3: CASSLVGGDGTEAFF
DNA: TGTGCCAGCAGCTTAGTCGGAGGGGATGGTACTGAAGCTTTCTTT

V: TRBV10-3
size: -
D: TRBD2
length: 15
J: TRBJ2-2
CDR3: CAISQGLGDTGELFF
DNA: TGTGCCATCAGCCAGGGACTAGGGGACACCGGGGAGCTGTTTTTT

V: TRBV6-5
size: -
D: TRBD1
length: 12
J: TRBJ1-2
CDR3: CASSQGAVGYTF
DNA: TGTGCCAGCAGTCAGGGGGCGGTTGGCTACACCTTC

V: TRBV4-1
size: many
D: -
length: 17
J: TRBJ2-7
CDR3: CASSHEPWGPSLGEQYF
DNA: TGCGCCAGCAGCCACGAACCGTGGGGGCCCAGTTTGGGCGAGCAGTACTTC

V: TRBV28
size: once
D: -
length: 14
J: TRBJ2-2
CDR3: CAGRGGSPPGELFF
DNA: TGTGCCGGAAGAGGGGGATCCCCCCCTGGGGAGCTGTTTTTT

V: TRBV11-2
size: -
D: -
length: 14
J: TRBJ2-1
CDR3: CASSRTGLVNEQFF
DNA: TGTGCCAGCAGCAGAACAGGGCTGGTCAATGAGCAGTTCTTC

V: TRBV12-3/TRBV12-4
size: -
D: -
length: 13
J: TRBJ1-6
CDR3: CASNKGWNSPLHF
DNA: TGTGCCAGCAACAAGGGGTGGAATTCACCCCTCCACTTT

V: TRBV18
size: -
D: -
length: 14
J: TRBJ1-1
CDR3: CASSPTSSNTEAFF
DNA: TGTGCCAGCTCCCCTACCTCCTCGAACACTGAAGCTTTCTTT

V: TRBV11-3
size: -
D: -
length: 15
J: TRBJ2-1
CDR3: CASSIIARSYNEQFF
DNA: TGTGCCAGCAGCATAATAGCACGCTCCTACAATGAGCAGTTCTTC

V: TRBV6-5
size: -
D: TRBD1
length: 11
J: TRBJ2-7
CDR3: CASSRGREQYF
DNA: TGTGCCAGCAGCAGGGGGCGAGAGCAGTACTTC

V: TRBV5-8
size: -
D: TRBD2
length: 15
J: TRBJ2-7
CDR3: CASSLWGRVLREQYF
DNA: TGTGCCAGCAGCTTGTGGGGGAGGGTCCTACGCGAGCAGTACTTC

V: TRBV25-1
size: once
D: TRBD2
length: 14
J: TRBJ2-1
CDR3: CASSGREGYNEQFF
DNA: TGTGCCAGCAGTGGGCGGGAGGGGTACAATGAGCAGTTCTTC

V: TRBV19
size: -
D: -
length: 12
J: TRBJ2-2
CDR3: CARLLDTGELFF
DNA: TGTGCCAGGCTCCTAGACACCGGGGAGCTGTTTTTT

V: TRBV30
size: -
D: -
length: 15
J: TRBJ1-6
CDR3: CAWSSDRINRSPLHF
DNA: TGTGCCTGGAGTTCGGACAGAATCAACCGATCACCCCTCCACTTT

V: TRBV10-2
size: -
D: TRBD2
length: 16
J: TRBJ2-3
CDR3: CASSMASGGNTDTQYF
DNA: TGCGCCAGCAGTATGGCTAGCGGGGGTAACACAGATACGCAGTATTTT